Listed below are T cell receptor beta chains from one sample, sequenced in a study. A single record per CDR3 protein comes from TCRdb applying MiXCR to the RT-PCR reads. The repertoire consists of hundreds of thousands of distinct CDR3 sequences, with around 14% occurring once and the leading ten covering 3% to 4.5%. Material for sequencing was memory CD4+ T cells from blood. The receptors here all came from a female donor in good health, serving as a healthy control. Both conserved end residues are part of each CDR3. The D gene is left open where the match is weak. A clone size is listed for some rows: how often the clone was seen (once, few, many), or a class if it is expanded.

V gene	clone size	J gene	D gene	CDR3 protein	CDR3 DNA
TRBV7-7	many	TRBJ2-5	.	CASSLNSLTETQYF	TGTGCCAGCAGCTTAAACAGCCTGACAGAGACCCAGTACTTC
TRBV5-1	many	TRBJ1-2	.	CASSFESGANNYGYTF	TGCGCCAGCAGCTTTGAGTCAGGGGCGAACAACTATGGCTACACCTTC
TRBV15	few	TRBJ2-6	.	CATSLTESGANVLTF	TGTGCCACCAGCTTGACAGAGTCTGGGGCCAACGTCCTGACTTTC
TRBV5-1	.	TRBJ1-1	.	CASSLPGSTEAFF	TGCGCCAGCAGCTTGCCGGGATCCACTGAAGCTTTCTTT
TRBV10-3	few	TRBJ1-6	.	CAIRPPSAGSPLHF	TGTGCCATCCGCCCTCCCAGCGCCGGGTCACCCCTCCACTTT
TRBV12-3/TRBV12-4	few	TRBJ1-4	.	CASSLERNDEKLFF	TGTGCCAGCAGTTTAGAGCGAAACGATGAAAAACTGTTTTTT
TRBV10-3	few	TRBJ1-5	.	CAISDIYGKPQHF	TGTGCCATCAGTGATATATACGGAAAGCCCCAGCATTTT
TRBV6-5	.	TRBJ2-2	TRBD2	CASRSSGRDGTGELFF	TGTGCCAGCAGGTCTAGCGGGAGGGATGGCACCGGGGAGCTGTTTTTT
TRBV6-2/TRBV6-3	.	TRBJ2-7	.	CASSPGQGISGGTSYEQYF	TGTGCCAGCAGTCCCGGACAGGGGATTAGCGGGGGGACGTCCTACGAGCAGTACTTC
TRBV5-1	.	TRBJ2-3	.	CASSVLMGGYTDTQYF	TGCGCCAGCAGCGTCCTAATGGGGGGTTACACAGATACGCAGTATTTT
TRBV12-3/TRBV12-4	few	TRBJ2-3	.	CASSLDPRDTQYF	TGTGCCAGCAGTTTGGACCCGCGGGATACGCAGTATTTT